These 28 T cell receptor beta chains share one sample of origin, sequenced in a study of beta chain features in type 1 diabetes. Since all of the isolated RNA was reverse transcribed, expressed TCRB transcripts were what got sequenced. Here immunoSEQ multiplex PCR was the method, and the copy in TCRdb shows in-frame clones only, minus some. The data show fewer than 900,000 clones, roughly 15% seen once. The specimen sequenced was naive CD4+ T cells from blood. The receptors were gathered from a woman between 18 and 29 years old in good health.

This rearrangement joins TRBV10-3 to TRBJ2-1; D may be TRBD1 (6 bases). The V end lost 7 bases, the J end lost 6 bases, and 16 bases lay between the germline ends. Germline V CDR1 and CDR2: ENHRY, SYGVKD. CDR3 length: 14 amino acids. As DNA, the CDR3 is TGTGCCATCAAAGCCGGACAGTTAGGCAATGAGCAGTTCTTC. Translating it yields CAIKAGQLGNEQFF.

The gene calls are TRBV7-2 and TRBJ2-3, with 8 bases identical to TRBD2. CDR3 length: 16 amino acids. The V segment lost 0 bases and the J segment 5 bases; nucleotides outside the gene matches: 7. Germline CDR1 and CDR2: SGHTA and FQGNSA. The CDR3 DNA follows: TGTGCCAGCAGCTTAGCTATGGCGGGAGGCGGAGATACGCAGTATTTT. Amino acid sequence: CASSLAMAGGGDTQYF.

This clone was found a few times. CDR3 amino acids: CASSYPGTDTQYF. CDR3 coding DNA: TGTGCCAGCAGTTACCCTGGCACAGATACGCAGTATTTT. This chain connects TRBV6-6 to TRBJ2-3; no clear D gene. The germline gives CDR1 MNHNY, CDR2 SVGAGI (reference sequence). CDR3 length equals 13 residues. Trimming stripped 2 bases from V and 1 base from J, with 4 bases between.

This rearrangement joins TRBV29-1 to TRBJ2-1, with TRBD2 identical over 8 bases. V was clipped by 8 bases and J by 6 bases; unmatched bases: 9. This CDR3 is built from 13 residues. From germline, CDR1 is SQVTM and CDR2 ANQGSEA. This CDR3 is CSSGGLASNEQFF. In DNA, the CDR3 is TGCAGCTCGGGGGGGCTAGCGAGCAATGAGCAGTTCTTC.

This clone showed up just a few times. This rearrangement joins TRBV4-2 to TRBJ2-7, with D perhaps matching TRBD1 or TRBD2 (5 bases each). The length of the CDR3 is 15 residues. Trimming left V 4 bases short and J 2 bases short, with 15 bases between. Germline CDR1 reads LGHNA; CDR2 reads YNFKEQ. The CDR3: CASSRAGTDPYEQYF. For the CDR3, the DNA is TGTGCCAGCAGCCGAGCCGGGACGGACCCCTACGAGCAGTACTTC.

This chain connects TRBV18 to TRBJ2-2, with TRBD1 matching 11 bases. This CDR3 contains 16 residues. The junction had 8 bases not matched to a gene; V was cut back by 5 bases and J by 6 bases. Germline CDR1 and CDR2: KGHSH and LQKENI. CDR3 sequence (DNA): TGTGCCAGCTCATCCTTGGACAGGGGGCTTGCCGGGGAGCTGTTTTTT. It translates to CASSSLDRGLAGELFF. The whole variable domain, filled in from reference TRBV18 and TRBJ2-2, reads NAGVMQNPRHLVRRRGQEARLRCSPMKGHSHVYWYRQLPEEGLKFMVYLQKENIIDESGMPKERFSAEFPKEGPSILRIQQVVRGDSAAYFCASSSLDRGLAGELFFGEGSRLTVL.

The chain joins TRBV6-6 to TRBJ1-5, with D tentatively TRBD1 (6 bases). This CDR3 comprises 15 residues. V was cut by 0 bases and J by 7 bases, with 13 bases left in between. Germline loops: CDR1 MNHNY, CDR2 SVGAGI (reference sequence). The CDR3 region is CASSYSGQGLQPQHF. The CDR3 DNA sequence: TGTGCCAGCAGTTACTCAGGGCAGGGGCTCCAGCCCCAGCATTTT.

J is TRBJ2-3 and V is TRBV5-1, with TRBD2 matching over 9 bases. Germline assignment: CDR1 SGHRS and CDR2 YFSETQ. The CDR3 consists of 16 residues. The V gene end was trimmed by 3 bases and the J gene end by 4 bases; junction bases not matched to a gene: 9. The CDR3: CASSYHSGSYSDTQYF. In nucleotides, the CDR3 is TGCGCCAGCAGCTACCATAGCGGGAGTTATTCAGATACGCAGTATTTT. Complete variable domain (other parts from reference TRBV5-1 and TRBJ2-3): KAGVTQTPRYLIKTRGQQVTLSCSPISGHRSVSWYQQTPGQGLQFLFEYFSETQRNKGNFPGRFSGRQFSNSRSEMNVSTLELGDSALYLCASSYHSGSYSDTQYFGPGTRLTVL.

The rearrangement uses TRBV27 and TRBJ2-1; 9 bases match TRBD1. The CDR3 totals 16 residues. Germline-derived CDR1 and CDR2 are MNHEY and SMNVEV (reference sequence). V gave up 3 bases and J gave up 6 bases; unmatched junction bases: 9. The CDR3: CASSFEYWDRVNEQFF. CDR3 nucleotides: TGTGCCAGCAGTTTCGAATACTGGGACAGGGTCAATGAGCAGTTCTTC.

A few counts support this clone. The J gene is TRBJ2-1, the V gene TRBV28; D may be TRBD2 (5 bases). Deletions cut 6 bases from V and 7 bases from J, with 16 bases between. From germline, CDR1 is MDHEN and CDR2 SYDVKM. CDR3 length equals 14 residues. The CDR3 DNA follows: TGTGCCAGCAGCACGTATCAGCCGGGGAATGAGCAGTTCTTC. This gives the protein CASSTYQPGNEQFF. The full variable domain, rest sourced from reference TRBV28 and TRBJ2-1, is DVKVTQSSRYLVKRTGEKVFLECVQDMDHENMFWYRQDPGLGLRLIYFSYDVKMKEKGDIPEGYSVSREKKERFSLILESASTNQTSMYLCASSTYQPGNEQFFGPGTRLTVL.

The V and J genes are TRBV7-9 and TRBJ2-1; possible D gene TRBD1, 5 bases. The V gene lost 1 base and the J gene lost 0 bases, with 10 bases spanning the gap. Germline V gene data show CDR1 as SEHNR and CDR2 as FQNEAQ (reference sequence). There are 16 residues in the CDR3. The CDR3 protein is CASSLGGPSSYNEQFF. CDR3 bases: TGTGCCAGCAGCTTAGGGGGCCCCAGCTCCTACAATGAGCAGTTCTTC.

This clone came up a few times. The chain combines TRBV28 with TRBJ2-5; D ambiguous. V gave up 3 bases and J gave up 5 bases, with 10 bases separating them. Per the germline V gene, CDR1 is MDHEN and CDR2 is SYDVKM. The CDR3 is 13 residues long. In DNA form, the CDR3 reads TGTGCCAGCAGTTTTTCAAACGTGGAGACCCAGTACTTC. Protein product: CASSFSNVETQYF.

The chain is built from TRBV5-4 and TRBJ1-4; the match to TRBD1 covers 8 bases. Trimming at V came to 0 bases and at J to 8 bases, leaving 6 bases not matched to a gene. The CDR3 runs 15 residues. Per germline, CDR1 SGHNT and CDR2 YYREEE (reference sequence). The CDR3, as DNA: TGTGCCAGCAGCTTGGAGGGACAGGTCGGCGAAAAACTGTTTTTT. It codes for CASSLEGQVGEKLFF.

Remarks on this clone: One junction end disagrees with the germline gene, perhaps due to a read error. This sample includes further DNA sequences coding for the same CDR3. This sequence joins TRBV2 and TRBJ2-6; D tentatively fits TRBD1 or TRBD2 (5 bases each). The germline V gene encodes CDR1 SNHLY and CDR2 FYNNEI. The CDR3 runs 15 residues. Here the CDR3 reads CASSEGGYGANVLTF. CDR3 bases: TGTGCCAGCAGTGAAGGGGGGTATGGGGCTAACGTCCTGACTTTC.

This clone was seen a handful of times. This chain joins TRBV7-2 and TRBJ2-3; 8 bases are shared with TRBD2. CDR1 is SGHTA, CDR2 FQGNSA, per germline. After removal of 6 bases from V and 6 bases from J, the junction contained 5 bases not matched to a gene. The CDR3 runs 13 residues. The CDR3 protein is CASRDGRADTQYF. DNA of the CDR3: TGTGCCAGCAGGGACGGGAGGGCGGATACGCAGTATTTT.

In its sample, this clone was seen a few times. The chain recombines TRBV10-3 with TRBJ2-5, with D possibly called TRBD1 or TRBD2 (7 bases each). Per germline, CDR1 ENHRY and CDR2 SYGVKD. V was shortened by 3 bases and J by 5 bases, with 28 bases between the two germline ends. This CDR3 has 19 amino acids. The CDR3 DNA reads as TGTGCCATCAGTGACTCTACAGGGGTGTCAGGACTAGGGCGCGAGACCCAGTACTTC. Translation gives CAISDSTGVSGLGRETQYF.

The chain recombines TRBV2 with TRBJ2-3, with no clear D. The CDR3 extends over 14 amino acids. Per germline, CDR1 SNHLY and CDR2 FYNNEI. Trimming shortened V by 3 bases and J by 0 bases, and 7 bases separated the two germline ends. The CDR3 nucleotides are TGTGCCAGCAGTGATCGGCAGAGCACAGATACGCAGTATTTT. This sequence encodes CASSDRQSTDTQYF.

CDR3 loop: CASSSDLPSLNTEAFF. DNA for the CDR3: TGTGCCAGCAGCTCCGACCTTCCCAGTTTGAACACTGAAGCTTTCTTT. The chain uses TRBV7-9 and TRBJ1-1; D is uncertain. The germline gives CDR1 SEHNR, CDR2 FQNEAQ (reference sequence). Trimming removed 4 bases from V and 0 bases from J, with 15 bases in between. This CDR3 is built from 16 residues.

This clone has just a few counts. This chain connects TRBV9 to TRBJ2-3, with 7 bases identical to TRBD2. J gave up 1 base and V 0 bases, and 8 bases lay outside the gene matches. From germline, CDR1 is SGDLS and CDR2 YYNGEE. This CDR3 comprises 17 residues. In DNA form, the CDR3 reads TGTGCCAGCAGCGTAGAGGTAGCGGGCCAGGGCACAGATACGCAGTATTTT. The encoded protein is CASSVEVAGQGTDTQYF.

The chain carries TRBV7-8 and TRBJ2-7; D gene ambiguous. The CDR3 runs 15 residues. Trimming shortened V by 1 base and J by 4 bases, and 14 bases separated the two germline ends. Looked up from germline, CDR1 is SGHVS and CDR2 is FQNEAQ. The CDR3 DNA reads as TGTGCCAGCAGCTTAGGAAGGATCGACCCGTACGAGCAGTACTTC. Protein product: CASSLGRIDPYEQYF.

This clone occurred a few times. The chain carries TRBV4-2 and TRBJ1-4; TRBD1 matches 8 bases. The trim removed 4 bases at V and 8 bases at J, leaving 12 bases unmatched. The CDR3 sequence is 16 residues long. Germline CDR1 and CDR2: LGHNA and YNFKEQ. The CDR3 loop is CASSRNSRGRGEKLFF. CDR3 bases: TGTGCCAGCAGCCGAAACAGCAGGGGGCGAGGGGAAAAACTGTTTTTT.

V gene TRBV9 combines with J gene TRBJ2-3; D remains unclear. Germline CDR1 and CDR2: SGDLS and YYNGEE. The CDR3 spans 13 residues. V was shortened by 0 bases and J by 2 bases, with 4 bases between the two germline ends. The CDR3 here is CASSVENTDTQYF. In nucleotides, the CDR3 is TGTGCCAGCAGCGTAGAAAACACAGATACGCAGTATTTT.

V gene TRBV18 combines with J gene TRBJ2-1, with D possibly matching TRBD1 (5 bases). The ends were cut back, 5 bases at V and 5 bases at J, with 10 bases in the middle. The CDR3 is made up of 13 amino acids. CDR1 and CDR2 (germline): KGHSH, LQKENI. The CDR3 region is CASSDSINNEQFF. In DNA, the CDR3 is TGTGCCAGCTCAGACAGTATTAACAATGAGCAGTTCTTC.

V usage is TRBV2 and J usage is TRBJ2-7; D remains unclear. Per germline, CDR1 SNHLY and CDR2 FYNNEI. Between the trimmed V and J ends, which lost 1 base and 2 bases, there was a span of 9 bases. CDR3 length equals 14 residues. The CDR3 loop reads CASSEEAFTYEQYF. Written as DNA, the CDR3 is TGTGCCAGCAGTGAAGAAGCATTTACCTACGAGCAGTACTTC.

The rearrangement links TRBV28 to TRBJ2-7; 13 nucleotides agree with TRBD2. The CDR3 extends over 16 amino acids. J was trimmed by 4 bases and V by 4 bases; bases with no gene match: 7. Per germline, CDR1 MDHEN and CDR2 SYDVKM. CDR3 nucleotide sequence: TGTGCCAGCAGTTCCCCGGGGACTAGCGGGATGTACGAGCAGTACTTC. Protein product: CASSSPGTSGMYEQYF.

This clone has only a few counts. This rearrangement joins TRBV2 to TRBJ1-2; possible D gene TRBD1, 6 bases. Trimming pared 6 bases from V and 4 bases from J, leaving 24 bases between. The germline gives CDR1 SNHLY, CDR2 FYNNEI. This CDR3 is 17 amino acids long. Here the CDR3 reads CASSQKSLQQGSYGYTF. For the CDR3, the DNA is TGTGCCAGCAGCCAAAAGTCACTTCAACAGGGTAGCTATGGCTACACCTTC.

CDR3 protein: CASSFQTSGIYEQYF. CDR3 sequence (DNA): TGTGCCAGCAGCTTTCAGACTAGCGGGATTTACGAGCAGTACTTC. The chain carries TRBV7-2 and TRBJ2-7; TRBD2 aligns across 11 bases. This CDR3 region has 15 residues. Germline V gene lookup returns CDR1 SGHTA and CDR2 FQGNSA. V dropped 3 bases and J dropped 4; count of bases not matched to a gene: 5.

This clone was detected only a few times. The V call is TRBV18, the J call TRBJ2-1, with TRBD1 as a possible D gene (5 bases). The CDR3 has 18 residues. In germline, CDR1 is KGHSH, CDR2 LQKENI. Deletions cut 0 bases from V and 4 bases from J, with 19 bases between. CDR3 in DNA: TGTGCCAGCTCACCACCGGATCCAGGGTCTAGAGTTTACAATGAGCAGTTCTTC. The encoded protein is CASSPPDPGSRVYNEQFF.